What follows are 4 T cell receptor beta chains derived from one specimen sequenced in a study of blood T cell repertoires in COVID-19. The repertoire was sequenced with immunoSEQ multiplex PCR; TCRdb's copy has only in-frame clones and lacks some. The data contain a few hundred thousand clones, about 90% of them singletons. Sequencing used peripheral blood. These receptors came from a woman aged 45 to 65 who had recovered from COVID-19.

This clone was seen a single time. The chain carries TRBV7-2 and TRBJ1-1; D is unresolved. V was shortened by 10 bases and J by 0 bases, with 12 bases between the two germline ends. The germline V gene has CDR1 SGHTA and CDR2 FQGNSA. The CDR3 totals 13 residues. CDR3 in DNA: TGTGCCAACTCACAGAGACTGAACACTGAAGCTTTCTTT. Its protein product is CANSQRLNTEAFF.

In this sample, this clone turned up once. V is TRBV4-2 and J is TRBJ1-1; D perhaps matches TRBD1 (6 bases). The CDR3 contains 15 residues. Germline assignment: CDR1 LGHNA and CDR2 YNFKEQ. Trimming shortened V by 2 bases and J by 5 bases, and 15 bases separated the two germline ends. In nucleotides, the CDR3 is TGTGCCAGCAGCCAATGGGGAGGGGGTGAGACTGAAGCTTTCTTT. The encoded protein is CASSQWGGGETEAFF.

The CDR3 spells CAISESERENLYEQYF. DNA for the CDR3: TGTGCCATCAGTGAGTCGGAGCGGGAGAATCTCTACGAGCAGTACTTC. The V call is TRBV10-3, the J call TRBJ2-7; TRBD2 aligns across 8 bases. Per germline, CDR1 ENHRY and CDR2 SYGVKD. The CDR3 extends over 16 amino acids. J was trimmed by 3 bases and V by 0 bases; bases with no gene match: 7.

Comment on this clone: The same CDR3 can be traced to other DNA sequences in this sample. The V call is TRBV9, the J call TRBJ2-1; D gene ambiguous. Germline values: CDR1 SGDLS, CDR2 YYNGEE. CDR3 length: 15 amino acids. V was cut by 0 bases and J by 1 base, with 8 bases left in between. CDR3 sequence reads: CASSVAPTSYNEQFF. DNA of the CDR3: TGTGCCAGCAGCGTAGCACCAACTTCCTACAATGAGCAGTTCTTC. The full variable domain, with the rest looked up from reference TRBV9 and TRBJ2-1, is DSGVTQTPKHLITATGQRVTLRCSPRSGDLSVYWYQQSLDQGLQFLIQYYNGEERAKGNILERFSAQQFPDLHSELNLSSLELGDSALYFCASSVAPTSYNEQFFGPGTRLTVL.